The 10 T cell receptor beta chains below all came from one sample that was sequenced in a study of control samples from healthy donors and cancer patients. Method: immunoSEQ multiplex PCR; TCRdb's copy keeps in-frame clones and lacks some. The sample consists of 150,000 to 200,000 clones, approximately 94% of them appearing once. The sample comprised PBMCs. The receptors were gathered from a man in his 60s with colorectal cancer.

CDR3 region: CASSFQGNRPEAFF. In DNA form, the CDR3 reads TGCGCCAGCAGCTTTCAGGGGAACAGGCCTGAAGCTTTCTTT. The chain has TRBV4-1 and TRBJ1-1; D might be TRBD1 (6 bases). V was cut by 5 bases and J by 6 bases, with 16 bases left in between. Germline V gives CDR1 MGHRA, CDR2 YSYEKL. This CDR3 is built from 14 residues.

The rearrangement joins TRBV6-1 to TRBJ2-5; no definite D call. The germline V gene has CDR1 MNHNS and CDR2 SASEGT. The CDR3 spans 15 residues. The V end was cut by 0 bases, the J end by 1 base, with 9 bases between. DNA for the CDR3: TGTGCCAGCAGTGAAGCGGCGTATTCCCAAGAGACCCAGTACTTC. This codes for CASSEAAYSQETQYF.

This sequence joins TRBV2 and TRBJ2-7; the D gene is possibly TRBD1 (5 bases). In germline, CDR1 is SNHLY, CDR2 FYNNEI. The CDR3 contains 14 residues. V shed 5 bases and J shed 1 base, with 12 bases lying between them. The CDR3 loop is CASSWQGSSYEQYF. The CDR3 nucleotides read TGTGCCAGCAGTTGGCAGGGCTCTTCCTACGAGCAGTACTTC.

V usage is TRBV6-2 or TRBV6-3 and J usage is TRBJ1-1, with unresolved D. This CDR3 contains 13 residues. Germline CDR1 and CDR2: MNHEY and SVGEGT. V lost 2 bases to trimming and J lost 6 bases, with 10 bases between them. For the CDR3, the DNA is TGTGCCAGCAGTTACCCGCCTGGGGCTGAAGCTTTCTTT. Residues: CASSYPPGAEAFF.

The CDR3, as DNA: TGTGCCAGCTCACCACAGTACAGGAACACCGGGGAGCTGTTTTTT. Encoded protein: CASSPQYRNTGELFF. V gene TRBV18 combines with J gene TRBJ2-2; D gene ambiguous. The germline V gene encodes CDR1 KGHSH and CDR2 LQKENI. The V gene lost 1 base and the J gene lost 1 base, with 7 bases spanning the gap. The CDR3 covers 15 residues.

This clone appeared a single time. The rearrangement joins TRBV19 to TRBJ1-6, with 8 bases fitting TRBD1. CDR3 length equals 14 residues. Germline V gene data show CDR1 as LNHDA and CDR2 as SQIVND (reference sequence). With 4 bases clipped from V and 10 bases from J, the junction kept 6 bases outside the gene matches. The CDR3 nucleotides are TGTGCCAGTAGTAGAGGACAGGGTGGCTCACCCCTCCACTTT. It encodes CASSRGQGGSPLHF. The full variable domain, in which reference TRBV19 and TRBJ1-6 provide the parts outside the CDR3, is DGGITQSPKYLFRKEGQNVTLSCEQNLNHDAMYWYRQDPGQGLRLIYYSQIVNDFQKGDIAEGYSVSREKKESFPLTVTSAQKNPTAFYLCASSRGQGGSPLHFGNGTRLTVT.

This chain connects TRBV18 to TRBJ2-2; D is unclear. Germline V gene lookup returns CDR1 KGHSH and CDR2 LQKENI. Between the trimmed V and J ends, which lost 0 bases and 1 base, there was a span of 9 bases. The CDR3 covers 16 residues. The DNA for the CDR3 is TGTGCCAGCTCACCACCGCAAAGCCTGAACACCGGGGAGCTGTTTTTT. Residues: CASSPPQSLNTGELFF.

J is TRBJ1-1 and V is TRBV7-9; D is ambiguous. This CDR3 comprises 15 residues. The ends were cut back, 0 bases at V and 6 bases at J, with 14 bases in the middle. CDR1 and CDR2 from the germline V gene are SEHNR and FQNEAQ (reference sequence). CDR3 sequence (DNA): TGTGCCAGCAGCTTAGCGGGTACAATAACGGCTGAAGCTTTCTTT. Encoded protein: CASSLAGTITAEAFF.

V gene TRBV28 combines with J gene TRBJ1-1; D remains unclear. The CDR3 spans 11 residues. The V end was cut by 5 bases, the J end by 7 bases, with 8 bases between. Germline CDR1 reads MDHEN; CDR2 reads SYDVKM. CDR3 region: CASSDPVEAFF. The CDR3 bases are TGTGCCAGCAGTGACCCGGTTGAAGCTTTCTTT.

The V and J genes are TRBV11-1 and TRBJ2-7, with TRBD1 as a possible D gene (5 bases). CDR1 is SGHAT and CDR2 is FQDESV in the germline V gene (reference sequence). The CDR3 totals 16 residues. With 0 bases removed from V and 0 bases from J, the gap between germline ends came to 12 bases. Here the CDR3 DNA reads TGTGCCAGCAGCTTAGCGTCCCAGGGCCACTCCTACGAGCAGTACTTC. Its protein is CASSLASQGHSYEQYF.